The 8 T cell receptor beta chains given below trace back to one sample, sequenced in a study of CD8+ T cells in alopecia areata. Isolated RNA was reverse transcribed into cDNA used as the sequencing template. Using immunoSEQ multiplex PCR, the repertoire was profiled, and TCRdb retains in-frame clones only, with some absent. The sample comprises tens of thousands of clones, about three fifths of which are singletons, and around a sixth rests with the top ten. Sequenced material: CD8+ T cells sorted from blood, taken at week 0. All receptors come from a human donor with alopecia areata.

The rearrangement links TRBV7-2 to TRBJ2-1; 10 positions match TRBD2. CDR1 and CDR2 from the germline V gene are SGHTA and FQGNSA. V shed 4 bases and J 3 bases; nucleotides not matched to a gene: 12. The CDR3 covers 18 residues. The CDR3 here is CASSSTTLAGGRYNEQFF. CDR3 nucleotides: TGTGCCAGCAGCTCCACTACCTTAGCGGGGGGACGCTACAATGAGCAGTTCTTC.

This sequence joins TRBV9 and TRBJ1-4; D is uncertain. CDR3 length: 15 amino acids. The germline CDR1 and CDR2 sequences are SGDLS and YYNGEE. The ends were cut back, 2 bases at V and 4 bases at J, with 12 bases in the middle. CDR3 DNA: TGTGCCAGCAGCGTGGCAGGAGGATATAATGAAAAACTGTTTTTT. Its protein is CASSVAGGYNEKLFF.

The CDR3, as DNA: TGTGCCAGCAGAGCACCCGATGGGGAGACCCAGTACTTC. Its protein is CASRAPDGETQYF. The V call is TRBV7-9, the J call TRBJ2-5, with D hard to call. CDR1 SEHNR and CDR2 FQNEAQ come from the germline V gene (reference sequence). The V end was cut by 6 bases, the J end by 5 bases, with 13 bases between. This CDR3 is 13 amino acids long.

This CDR3 reads CASSLGSETQYF. CDR3 bases: TGTGCCAGCAGCTTGGGTTCAGAGACCCAGTACTTC. The genes are TRBV13 and TRBJ2-5; D is unclear. The CDR3 is 12 amino acids. Per germline, CDR1 PRHDT and CDR2 FYEKMQ (reference sequence). V was pared by 3 bases and J by 4 bases, with 6 bases between.

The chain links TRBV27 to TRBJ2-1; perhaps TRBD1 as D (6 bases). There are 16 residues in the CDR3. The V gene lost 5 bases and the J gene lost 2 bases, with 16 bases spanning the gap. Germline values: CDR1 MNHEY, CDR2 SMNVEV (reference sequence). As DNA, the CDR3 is TGTGCCAGCAGTCCCCCCCCGGGACAAGCCTACAATGAGCAGTTCTTC. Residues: CASSPPPGQAYNEQFF.

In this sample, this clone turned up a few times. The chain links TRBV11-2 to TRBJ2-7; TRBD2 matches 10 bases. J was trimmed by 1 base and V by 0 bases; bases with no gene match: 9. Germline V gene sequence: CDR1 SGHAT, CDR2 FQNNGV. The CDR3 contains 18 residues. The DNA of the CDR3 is TGTGCCAGCAGCTTAGATCATGTCGGACTAGCGGATTCCTACGAGCAGTACTTC. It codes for CASSLDHVGLADSYEQYF.

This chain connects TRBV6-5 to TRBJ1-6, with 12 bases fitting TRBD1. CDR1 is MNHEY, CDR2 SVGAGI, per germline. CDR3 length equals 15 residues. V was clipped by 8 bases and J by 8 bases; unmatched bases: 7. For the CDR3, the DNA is TGTGCCAGCGGACCGGGACAGGGGGCTTATTCACCCCTCCACTTT. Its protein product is CASGPGQGAYSPLHF.

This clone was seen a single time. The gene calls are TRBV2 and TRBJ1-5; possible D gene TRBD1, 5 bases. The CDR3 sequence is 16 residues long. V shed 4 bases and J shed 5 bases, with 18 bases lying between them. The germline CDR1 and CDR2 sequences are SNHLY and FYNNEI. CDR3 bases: TGTGCCAGCAGTGTACGGGGCCGGACCCCAGATCAGCCCCAGCATTTT. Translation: CASSVRGRTPDQPQHF.